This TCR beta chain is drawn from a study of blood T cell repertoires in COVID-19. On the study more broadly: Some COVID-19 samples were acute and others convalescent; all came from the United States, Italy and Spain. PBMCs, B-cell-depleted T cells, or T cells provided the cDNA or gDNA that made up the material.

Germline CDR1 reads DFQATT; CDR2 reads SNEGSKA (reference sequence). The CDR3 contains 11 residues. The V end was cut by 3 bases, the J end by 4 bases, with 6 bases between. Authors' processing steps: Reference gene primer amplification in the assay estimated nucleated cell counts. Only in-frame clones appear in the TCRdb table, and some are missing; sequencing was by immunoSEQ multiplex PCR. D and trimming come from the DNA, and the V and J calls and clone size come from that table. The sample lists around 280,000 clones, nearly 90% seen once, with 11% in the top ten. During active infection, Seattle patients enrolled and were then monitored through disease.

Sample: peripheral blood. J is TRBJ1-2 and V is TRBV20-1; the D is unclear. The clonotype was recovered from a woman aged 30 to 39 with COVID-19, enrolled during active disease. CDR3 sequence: CSARSSYGYTF. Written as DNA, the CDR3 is TGCAGTGCTAGGTCCAGCTATGGCTACACCTTC.